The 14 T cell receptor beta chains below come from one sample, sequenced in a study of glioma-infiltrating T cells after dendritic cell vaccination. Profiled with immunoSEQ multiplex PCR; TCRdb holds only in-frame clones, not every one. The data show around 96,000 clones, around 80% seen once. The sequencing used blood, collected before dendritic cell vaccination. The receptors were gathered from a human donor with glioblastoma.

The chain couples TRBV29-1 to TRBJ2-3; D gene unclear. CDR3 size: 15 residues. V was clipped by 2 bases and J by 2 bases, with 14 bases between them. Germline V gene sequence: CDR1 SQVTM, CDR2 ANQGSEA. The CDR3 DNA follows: TGCAGCGTTGAATACCGAGCCCATTCCACAGATACGCAGTATTTT. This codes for CSVEYRAHSTDTQYF.

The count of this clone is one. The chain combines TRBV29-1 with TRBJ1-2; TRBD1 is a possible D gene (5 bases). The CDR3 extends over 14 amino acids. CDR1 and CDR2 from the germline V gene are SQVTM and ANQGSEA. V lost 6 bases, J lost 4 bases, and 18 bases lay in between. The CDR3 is CSVDPWAGGYGYTF. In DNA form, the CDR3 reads TGCAGCGTGGACCCCTGGGCGGGGGGCTATGGCTACACCTTC.

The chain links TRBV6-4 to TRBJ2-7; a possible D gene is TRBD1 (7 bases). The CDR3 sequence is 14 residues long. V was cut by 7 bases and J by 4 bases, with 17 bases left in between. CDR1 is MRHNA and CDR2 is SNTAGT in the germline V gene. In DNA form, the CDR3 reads TGTGCCAGCATTTCGGGAGAGGGGGCTTACGAGCAGTACTTC. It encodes CASISGEGAYEQYF.

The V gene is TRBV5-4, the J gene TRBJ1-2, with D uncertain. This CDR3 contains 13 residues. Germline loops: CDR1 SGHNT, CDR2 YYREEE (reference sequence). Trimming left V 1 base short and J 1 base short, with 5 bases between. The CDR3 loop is CASSLPYNYGYTF. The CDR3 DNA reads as TGTGCCAGCAGCTTGCCCTATAACTATGGCTACACCTTC.

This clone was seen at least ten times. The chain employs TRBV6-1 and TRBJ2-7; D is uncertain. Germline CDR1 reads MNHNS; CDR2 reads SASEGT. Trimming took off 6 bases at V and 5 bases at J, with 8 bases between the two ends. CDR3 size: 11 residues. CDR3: CASRIADEQYF. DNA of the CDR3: TGTGCCAGCAGGATTGCGGACGAGCAGTACTTC.

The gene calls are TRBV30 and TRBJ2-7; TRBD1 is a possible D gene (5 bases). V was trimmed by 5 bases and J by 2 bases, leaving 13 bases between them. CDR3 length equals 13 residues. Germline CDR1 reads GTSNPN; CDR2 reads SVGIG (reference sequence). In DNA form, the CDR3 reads TGTGCCTGGGACCTACAGGACCCCTACGAGCAGTACTTC. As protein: CAWDLQDPYEQYF.

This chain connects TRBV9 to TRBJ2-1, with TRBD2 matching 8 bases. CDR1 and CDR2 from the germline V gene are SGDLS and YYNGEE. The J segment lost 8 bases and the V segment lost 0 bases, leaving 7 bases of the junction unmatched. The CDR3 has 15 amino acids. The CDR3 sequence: CASSVGRGGLDEQFF. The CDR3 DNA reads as TGTGCCAGCAGCGTAGGCCGGGGGGGCTTGGATGAGCAGTTCTTC.

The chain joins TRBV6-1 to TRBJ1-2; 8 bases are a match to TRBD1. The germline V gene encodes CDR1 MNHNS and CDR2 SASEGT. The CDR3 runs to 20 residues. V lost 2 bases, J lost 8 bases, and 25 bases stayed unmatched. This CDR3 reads CASSEYSGRGRLMGQRGYTF. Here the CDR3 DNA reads TGTGCCAGCAGTGAATATTCGGGCAGGGGGCGCTTAATGGGGCAACGGGGCTACACCTTC.

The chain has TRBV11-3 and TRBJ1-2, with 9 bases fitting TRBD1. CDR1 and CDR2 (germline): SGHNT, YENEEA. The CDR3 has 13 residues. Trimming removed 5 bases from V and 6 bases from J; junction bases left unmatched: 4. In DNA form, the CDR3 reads TGTGCCAGCAGCACTCGACAGGGGGATGGCTACACCTTC. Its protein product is CASSTRQGDGYTF.

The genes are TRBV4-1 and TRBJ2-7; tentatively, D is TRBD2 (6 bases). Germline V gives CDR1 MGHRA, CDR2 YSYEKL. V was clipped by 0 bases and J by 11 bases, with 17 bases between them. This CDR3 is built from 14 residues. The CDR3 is CASSQDWDLRDKYF. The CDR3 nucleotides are TGCGCCAGCAGCCAAGATTGGGACTTACGAGACAAGTACTTC.

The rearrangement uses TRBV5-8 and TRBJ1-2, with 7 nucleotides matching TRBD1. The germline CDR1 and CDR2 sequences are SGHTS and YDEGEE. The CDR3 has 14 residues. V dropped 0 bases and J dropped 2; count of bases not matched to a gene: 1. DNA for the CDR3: TGTGCCAGCAGCTTGGGACAGGGCAACTATGGCTACACCTTC. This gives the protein CASSLGQGNYGYTF.

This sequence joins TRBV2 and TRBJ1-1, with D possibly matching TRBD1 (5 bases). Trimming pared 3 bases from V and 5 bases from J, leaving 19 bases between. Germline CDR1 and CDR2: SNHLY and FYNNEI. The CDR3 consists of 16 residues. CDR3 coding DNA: TGTGCCAGCAGTGATTATCAGGTATCGGCAGGGACTGAAGCTTTCTTT. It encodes CASSDYQVSAGTEAFF.

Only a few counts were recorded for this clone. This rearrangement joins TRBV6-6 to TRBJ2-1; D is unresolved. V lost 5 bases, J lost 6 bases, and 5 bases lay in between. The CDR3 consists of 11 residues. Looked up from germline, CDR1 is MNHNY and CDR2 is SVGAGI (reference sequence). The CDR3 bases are TGTGCCAGCAGTCCCAGCAATGAGCAGTTCTTC. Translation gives CASSPSNEQFF.

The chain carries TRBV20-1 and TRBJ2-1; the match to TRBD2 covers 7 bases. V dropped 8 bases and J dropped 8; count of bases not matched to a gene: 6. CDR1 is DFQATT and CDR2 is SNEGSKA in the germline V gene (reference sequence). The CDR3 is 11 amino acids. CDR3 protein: CSRGRGDEQFF. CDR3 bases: TGCAGTCGGGGACGGGGGGATGAGCAGTTCTTC.